Listed here are 26 T cell receptor beta chains from one sample, sequenced in a study of OX40 agonist ivuxolimab in advanced cancers. Sequenced by immunoSEQ multiplex PCR; TCRdb stores in-frame clones only, minus some. In the table there are about 80,000 clones, approximately 90% of which are singletons. Here the sequenced sample was CD4+ or CD8+ T cells sorted from blood, taken in a trial of the OX40 agonist ivuxolimab. The origin of the receptors is an adult with an advanced solid tumor such as melanoma, head and neck, liver or kidney cancer.

This clone was seen only a few times. V and J are TRBV10-2 and TRBJ2-1; D ambiguous. There are 17 residues in the CDR3. Germline V gene lookup returns CDR1 WSHSY and CDR2 SAAADI. With 4 bases removed from V and 5 bases from J, the gap between germline ends came to 21 bases. CDR3 in amino acids: CASSASGPSQNHNEQFF. The CDR3 bases are TGCGCCAGCAGTGCTTCGGGTCCGTCACAGAACCACAATGAGCAGTTCTTC.

The chain employs TRBV6-5 and TRBJ1-1; D gene uncertain. Germline V gene sequence: CDR1 MNHEY, CDR2 SVGAGI. Trimming left V 0 bases short and J 5 bases short, with 16 bases between. The CDR3 spans 16 residues. CDR3 sequence reads: CASSYSIGQAGTEAFF. Written as DNA, the CDR3 is TGTGCCAGCAGTTACTCGATCGGGCAGGCGGGGACTGAAGCTTTCTTT.

The chain uses TRBV6-6 and TRBJ1-3; D remains unclear. CDR1 is MNHNY and CDR2 is SVGAGI in the germline V gene (reference sequence). V was shortened by 2 bases and J by 8 bases, with 10 bases between the two germline ends. The CDR3 length is 13 residues. CDR3 protein: CASSYREGDTIYF. The DNA for the CDR3 is TGTGCCAGCAGTTACAGGGAAGGAGACACCATATATTTT.

This rearrangement joins TRBV19 to TRBJ1-5, with D perhaps TRBD1 (6 bases). This CDR3 has 15 amino acids. Germline CDR1 LNHDA, CDR2 SQIVND (reference sequence). Deletions cut 0 bases from V and 4 bases from J, with 10 bases between. In nucleotides, the CDR3 is TGTGCCAGTAGTATAGATGAGGGGGGAAATCAGCCCCAGCATTTT. As protein: CASSIDEGGNQPQHF.

This sequence joins TRBV5-1 and TRBJ1-5; TRBD1 aligns across 7 bases. Germline V CDR1 and CDR2: SGHRS, YFSETQ. V was clipped by 3 bases and J by 2 bases; unmatched bases: 2. This CDR3 spans 14 amino acids. As DNA, the CDR3 is TGCGCCAGCAGCTATGGGACAGGCAATCAGCCCCAGCATTTT. Translation: CASSYGTGNQPQHF.

This sequence joins TRBV5-1 and TRBJ1-2, with a possible D match to TRBD1 (5 bases). CDR1 and CDR2 from the germline V gene are SGHRS and YFSETQ. The CDR3 totals 17 residues. V gave up 0 bases and J gave up 2 bases, with 17 bases separating them. The CDR3 coding sequence is TGCGCCAGCAGCTTGGGGGGCGGCACGCCGGGCAACTATGGCTACACCTTC. Translation gives CASSLGGGTPGNYGYTF.

The gene calls are TRBV2 and TRBJ2-7; D unresolved. The CDR3 length is 15 residues. Germline CDR1 and CDR2: SNHLY and FYNNEI. V was pared by 0 bases and J by 2 bases, with 11 bases between. CDR3 protein: CASSEALYAAYEQYF. The CDR3 DNA reads as TGTGCCAGCAGTGAAGCGCTTTATGCGGCCTACGAGCAGTACTTC.

The CDR3 protein is CATIGRSLELEELFF. The CDR3 bases are TGTGCCACCATAGGGAGGAGTCTGGAACTGGAGGAGCTGTTTTTT. The V gene is TRBV6-6, the J gene TRBJ2-2; tentatively, D is TRBD2 (6 bases). Trimming took off 10 bases at V and 10 bases at J, with 25 bases between the two ends. The CDR3 totals 15 residues. From germline, CDR1 is MNHNY and CDR2 SVGAGI (reference sequence).

This clone has only one observation. CDR3 nucleotide sequence: TGTGCCAGCATCCAAGGGGGAGGGTTGGATGAGCAGTTCTTC. As protein: CASIQGGGLDEQFF. This chain links TRBV2 with TRBJ2-1; the D gene is possibly TRBD2 (7 bases). The CDR3 length is 14 residues. The V and J ends lost 7 bases and 8 bases respectively, with 18 bases between them. The germline gives CDR1 SNHLY, CDR2 FYNNEI.

This clone has just a few counts. The chain uses TRBV28 and TRBJ1-1; D might be TRBD1 (6 bases). Germline CDR1 reads MDHEN; CDR2 reads SYDVKM. The CDR3 length is 15 residues. V lost 7 bases to trimming and J lost 0 bases, with 15 bases between them. CDR3 in amino acids: CASTPLTGMNTEAFF. CDR3 coding DNA: TGTGCCAGCACCCCACTGACAGGAATGAACACTGAAGCTTTCTTT.

The CDR3 reads CASRFGSTNEKLFF. The CDR3 nucleotides are TGTGCCAGCAGGTTTGGGTCAACTAATGAAAAACTGTTTTTT. The genes are TRBV6-1 and TRBJ1-4; no reliable D call. Looked up from germline, CDR1 is MNHNS and CDR2 is SASEGT. Between the trimmed V and J ends, which lost 6 bases and 0 bases, there was a span of 8 bases. The length of the CDR3 is 14 residues.

This clone was seen once. This chain joins TRBV4-3 and TRBJ1-1; D ambiguous. Germline CDR1 reads LGHNA; CDR2 reads YSLEER. V lost 0 bases to trimming and J lost 4 bases, with 15 bases between them. The CDR3 contains 16 residues. This CDR3 is CASSQDLKGSGTEAFF. For the CDR3, the DNA is TGCGCCAGCAGCCAAGATCTTAAGGGAAGCGGCACTGAAGCTTTCTTT.

This chain connects TRBV11-3 to TRBJ2-2; D not certain. Germline-derived CDR1 and CDR2 are SGHNT and YENEEA. Trimming removed 3 bases at V and 7 bases at J, with 9 bases between. The CDR3 has 13 residues. In nucleotides, the CDR3 is TGTGCCAGCAGCTTGCAGGCCATCGGGGAGCTGTTTTTT. Its translation: CASSLQAIGELFF.

The chain joins TRBV27 to TRBJ2-1; D uncertain. This CDR3 has 15 amino acids. Looked up from germline, CDR1 is MNHEY and CDR2 is SMNVEV (reference sequence). V was shortened by 3 bases and J by 3 bases, with 12 bases between the two germline ends. The CDR3 bases are TGTGCCAGCAGTTTGTCGGCGGTAGGCTACAATGAGCAGTTCTTC. Amino acids: CASSLSAVGYNEQFF.

CDR3 sequence reads: CASSPRDSLQPQHF. The CDR3 bases are TGTGCCAGCAGCCCCCGGGACAGCCTTCAGCCCCAGCATTTT. This chain joins TRBV28 and TRBJ1-5, with 7 nucleotides matching TRBD1. The CDR3 extends over 14 amino acids. Germline V CDR1 and CDR2: MDHEN, SYDVKM. Trimming removed 6 bases from V and 6 bases from J; junction bases left unmatched: 8. Full variable domain (rest looked up from reference TRBV28 and TRBJ1-5): DVKVTQSSRYLVKRTGEKVFLECVQDMDHENMFWYRQDPGLGLRLIYFSYDVKMKEKGDIPEGYSVSREKKERFSLILESASTNQTSMYLCASSPRDSLQPQHFGDGTRLSIL.

V gene TRBV28 combines with J gene TRBJ1-2; D is unclear. This CDR3 region has 15 residues. V lost 7 bases, J lost 4 bases, and 19 bases lay in between. Germline lookup yields CDR1 MDHEN and CDR2 SYDVKM. The CDR3 nucleotides read TGTGCCAGCACCCCCGGGAGATTGGAAGTCTATGGCTACACCTTC. It encodes CASTPGRLEVYGYTF.

J is TRBJ1-1 and V is TRBV7-8; a weak D match, TRBD1 (5 bases). Trimming cost V 5 bases and J 4 bases, with 8 bases left between them. The germline gives CDR1 SGHVS, CDR2 FQNEAQ. This CDR3 comprises 12 residues. The CDR3 nucleotides are TGTGCCAGCAGCCCGAGGGGCACTGAAGCTTTCTTT. It specifies CASSPRGTEAFF.

The V gene is TRBV6-5, the J gene TRBJ2-4; no clear D. Germline CDR1 and CDR2: MNHEY and SVGAGI. Trimming stripped 8 bases from V and 3 bases from J, with 11 bases between. CDR3 length equals 13 residues. The CDR3 DNA is TGTGCCAGCGGGAAGGGTGGCAAAAACATTCAGTACTTC. Its translation is CASGKGGKNIQYF.

This chain links TRBV7-9 with TRBJ1-1, with 10 bases aligning to TRBD1. Looked up from germline, CDR1 is SEHNR and CDR2 is FQNEAQ (reference sequence). CDR3 length: 15 amino acids. J was trimmed by 4 bases and V by 5 bases; bases with no gene match: 7. In DNA, the CDR3 is TGTGCCAGCAGCAGACAGGGGGCAGTAGGCACTGAAGCTTTCTTT. Translating it yields CASSRQGAVGTEAFF.

This rearrangement joins TRBV6-1 to TRBJ1-5, with D uncertain. Germline CDR1 MNHNS, CDR2 SASEGT. This CDR3 spans 15 amino acids. V lost 5 bases and J lost 4, with 15 bases in between. The CDR3 DNA sequence: TGTGCCAGCAGTTCTGGACGGCTAATGAATCAGCCCCAGCATTTT. Translation gives CASSSGRLMNQPQHF.

This chain links TRBV7-9 with TRBJ1-1; D not certain. The CDR3 spans 11 residues. Germline V gene sequence: CDR1 SEHNR, CDR2 FQNEAQ (reference sequence). V was clipped by 7 bases and J by 0 bases, with 3 bases between them. DNA of the CDR3: TGTGCCAGCATCCTGAACACTGAAGCTTTCTTT. The encoded protein is CASILNTEAFF.

The chain joins TRBV6-1 to TRBJ2-7; no clear D gene. The V end was cut by 3 bases, the J end by 4 bases, with 16 bases between. The CDR3 extends over 15 amino acids. Germline loops: CDR1 MNHNS, CDR2 SASEGT. The chain's CDR3 is CASSDDNRFLYEQYF. As DNA, the CDR3 is TGTGCCAGCAGTGATGACAACCGATTCCTGTACGAGCAGTACTTC.

The V and J genes are TRBV10-3 and TRBJ1-2; weak D call: TRBD1 (6 bases). Trimming removed 0 bases from V and 7 bases from J, with 15 bases in between. The CDR3 is made up of 15 amino acids. CDR1 ENHRY and CDR2 SYGVKD come from the germline V gene. The CDR3 nucleotides are TGTGCCATCAGTGAGTCGGCACAGGGCTCAGTTGGCTACACCTTC. Residues: CAISESAQGSVGYTF.

This chain connects TRBV6-1 to TRBJ1-2; D remains ambiguous. Per the germline V gene, CDR1 is MNHNS and CDR2 is SASEGT. Trimming left V 2 bases short and J 0 bases short, with 13 bases between. This CDR3 contains 16 residues. CDR3 loop: CASSERLVSPNYGYTF. The CDR3 DNA follows: TGTGCCAGCAGTGAAAGGTTGGTCAGTCCTAACTATGGCTACACCTTC.

Here the CDR3 DNA reads TGTGCCAGCTCACCACAGGGCGACAGGGAATTCGATACGCAGTATTTT. Residues: CASSPQGDREFDTQYF. The V call is TRBV18, the J call TRBJ2-3; 7 bases agree with TRBD1. Germline assignment: CDR1 KGHSH and CDR2 LQKENI. V shed 1 base, J shed 6 bases, and the junction held 10 bases outside the gene matches. CDR3 length equals 16 residues.

Only one count was recorded for this clone. The chain uses TRBV7-2 and TRBJ2-3, with 8 bases aligning to TRBD2. V trimming: 5 bases; J trimming: 3 bases; junction bases outside the gene matches: 7. There are 15 residues in the CDR3. Germline lookup yields CDR1 SGHTA and CDR2 FQGNSA. The CDR3 protein is CASSLSGTGTDTQYF. CDR3 DNA sequence: TGTGCCAGCAGCCTTAGCGGGACGGGGACAGATACGCAGTATTTT.